This T cell receptor beta chain was observed in a study of blood T cell repertoires in COVID-19 (dated by TCRdb to 2018 to 2021). For the wider study: Collaborator samples came from the United States, Italy and Spain and covered acute and convalescent phases of COVID-19. The material from the prospective study consisted of cDNA or gDNA derived from T cells, B-cell-depleted T cells, or PBMCs. Subjects who had been exposed to COVID-19, were actively infected with it, or had recovered from it provided the deeply sampled blood TCRbeta repertoires that made up the dataset. The repertoires were released in a freely available public database intended as a resource for research on the immune response to SARS-CoV-2. The samples were drawn from the first 160 participants of the ongoing ImmuneRACE study and from 1,254 subjects provided by 6 global collaborators. The sample metadata nearly always contained a de-identified subject ID, COVID-19 status, age in years and sex. Where HLA class I and class II types were available, the types were taken from metadata supplied by the sample provider, not from assay-based typing. What the study reported, not specific to this receptor: The quantity of clinical and demographic metadata differed by source and by participant and was supplied without curation.

One collaborating source in Seattle enrolled patients during active infection and followed them longitudinally through the course of disease. The collaborating institutions used their own protocols to collect whole blood in K2EDTA tubes. For TCRbeta analysis, collaborator samples were shipped as frozen whole blood, as isolated PBMCs, or as DNA extracted from either sample type. With respect to this clone: It lacks a known antigen. Base qualities were left out, and no much larger clone turns up one base away.

Trimming at the junction amounts to 1 base on V and 6 bases on J, and the germline ends lie 13 bases apart. From the germline V gene, CDR1 is SGHRS and CDR2 is YFSETQ. The CDR3 runs 15 amino acids, cysteine and phenylalanine included. The retained sequence is limited to the CDR3, 45 bases, with the frame set at the first base. The immunoSEQ Assay, a bias-controlled multiplex PCR, was used to amplify TCRbeta CDR3 regions from genomic DNA. The authors processed their data as follows. Nucleated cell counts per sample were estimated from amplification of reference gene primers within the assay. Sequence reads were collapsed and filtered to measure the absolute abundance of every unique TCRbeta CDR3 rearrangement. For each sample, productive Simpson clonality was calculated as the square root of Simpson's diversity index across productive rearrangements. Here the immuneACCESS table is served through TCRdb, limited to in-frame sequences with V and J called. Missing clones are a known gap in these copies; in checked studies unresolved V genes cover under half, and the rest lacks a known reason. V and J calls and clone size are as listed in that table; D and trimming were resolved from the DNA. A total of 150,000 to 180,000 clones appear in this sample, roughly 83% of them only once. The ten largest clones represent 9% to 14% of the sample.

The chain employs TRBV5-1 and TRBJ2-2, with a tentative D gene TRBD2 over 5 matching bases. Specimen: peripheral blood. This receptor was identified in a woman between 55 and 75 years old with COVID-19, enrolled during active disease. The CDR3 reads CASSLIIGGPGELFF. The DNA sequence is as follows: TGCGCCAGCAGCTTGATCATAGGAGGACCCGGGGAGCTGTTTTTT.